This TCR beta chain was profiled in a study of OX40 agonist ivuxolimab in advanced cancers. Profiled with immunoSEQ multiplex PCR; TCRdb holds only in-frame clones, not every one. There are some 41,000 clones in the sample; around 87% occur only once, and about 3.6% lies in the top ten. This CDR3 region has 14 residues. Germline V gene sequence: CDR1 SGHVS, CDR2 FNYEAQ. The V end was cut by 5 bases, the J end by 3 bases, with 11 bases between. This specimen consisted of CD4+ or CD8+ T cells sorted from blood, obtained in a trial of the OX40 agonist ivuxolimab. The chain has TRBV7-6 and TRBJ2-1; D perhaps matches TRBD2 (6 bases). The clonotype originates from an adult with an advanced solid tumor such as melanoma, head and neck, liver or kidney cancer. CDR3 DNA sequence: TGTGCCAGCAGCCTTGGAGGGTACTACAATGAGCAGTTCTTC. Its translation is CASSLGGYYNEQFF. The variable domain in full, with the rest retrieved from reference TRBV7-6 and TRBJ2-1, is GAGVSQSPRYKVTKRGQDVALRCDPISGHVSLYWYRQALGQGPEFLTYFNYEAQQDKSGLPNDRFSAERPEGSISTLTIQRTEQRDSAMYRCASSLGGYYNEQFFGPGTRLTVL.